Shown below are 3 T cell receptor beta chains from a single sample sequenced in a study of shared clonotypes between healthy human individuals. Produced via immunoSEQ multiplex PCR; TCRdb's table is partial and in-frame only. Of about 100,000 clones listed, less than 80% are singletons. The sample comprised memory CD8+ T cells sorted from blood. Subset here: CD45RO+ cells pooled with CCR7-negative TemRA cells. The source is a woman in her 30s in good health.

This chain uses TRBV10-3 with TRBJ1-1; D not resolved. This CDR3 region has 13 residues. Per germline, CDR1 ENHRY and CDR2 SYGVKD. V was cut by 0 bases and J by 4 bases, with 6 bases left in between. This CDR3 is CAISESLSTEAFF. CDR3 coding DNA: TGTGCCATCAGTGAGTCTTTGAGCACTGAAGCTTTCTTT.

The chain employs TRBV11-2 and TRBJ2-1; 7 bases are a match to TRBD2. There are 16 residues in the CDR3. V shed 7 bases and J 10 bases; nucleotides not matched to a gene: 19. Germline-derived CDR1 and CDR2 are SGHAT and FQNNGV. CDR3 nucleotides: TGTGCCAGCACCTACCACTCCGGGACTACCCAATGGGAGCAGTTCTTC. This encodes CASTYHSGTTQWEQFF.

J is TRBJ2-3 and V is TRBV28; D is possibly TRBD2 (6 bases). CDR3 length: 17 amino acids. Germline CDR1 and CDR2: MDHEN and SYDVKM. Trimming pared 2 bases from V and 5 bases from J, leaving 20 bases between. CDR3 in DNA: TGTGCCAGCAGTTTACCCCCGTGGAGGGGCTTCGGAGATACGCAGTATTTT. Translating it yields CASSLPPWRGFGDTQYF.